This T cell receptor beta chain derives from a study of shared clonotypes between healthy human individuals. General study results and limits: As a rule, naive subsets had a larger estimated richness than memory subsets.

Repertoires were generated with immunoSEQ multiplex PCR, while TCRdb's copy carries only in-frame clones and drops some. This sample has 800,000 to 950,000 clones; 90% to 98% occur once, and the top ten carry around 0.21%. Comments on this clone: No antigen is known for it.

CD45RO-negative, CCR7-selected cells formed the naive CD8 fraction, which excluded terminally differentiated effector memory CD45RA+ cells. The length of the CDR3 is 15 residues. Germline V gene sequence: CDR1 MNHEY, CDR2 SVGAGI. The V segment lost 6 bases and the J segment 2 bases; nucleotides outside the gene matches: 5. V and J are TRBV6-5 and TRBJ2-5, with TRBD2 matching 11 bases. The sequencing input was naive CD8+ T cells sorted from blood. This clonotype originated in a man aged 25 to 40 in good health. CDR3 sequence reads: CASSGGTSGQETQYF. The CDR3, as DNA: TGTGCCAGCAGCGGGGGGACTAGCGGACAAGAGACCCAGTACTTC.